This T cell receptor beta chain derives from a study of blood T cell repertoires in COVID-19. The CDR3 consists of 14 residues. Germline CDR1 reads MDHEN; CDR2 reads SYDVKM. Trimming pared 2 bases from V and 3 bases from J, leaving 10 bases between. This clone was counted a few times. Repertoires were generated with immunoSEQ multiplex PCR, while TCRdb's copy carries only in-frame clones and drops some. The data contain some 370,000 clones, 90% of them seen just once; the ten biggest clones take up 6.5%. This sequence originates from a man aged 18 to 29 with active or convalescent COVID-19. Input material: peripheral blood. The chain employs TRBV28 and TRBJ1-2, with D uncertain. CDR3 amino acids: CASSLVRRYYGYTF. In DNA form, the CDR3 reads TGTGCCAGCAGTTTAGTTCGGAGGTACTATGGCTACACCTTC.